This T cell receptor beta chain was recorded in a study of CD4 T cells in relation to SARS-CoV-2 and coronaviruses. Only in-frame clones appear in the TCRdb table, and some are missing; sequencing was by immunoSEQ multiplex PCR. There are about 38,000 clones in the sample; roughly 88% occur only once, and approximately 8.8% lies in the top ten. Study-wide points: Samples before the pandemic and after infection were not matched within any donor.

CD4 enrichment then naive enrichment separated naive from memory CD4+ cells. The sample holds one count of this clone. No antigen is known for it. V was trimmed by 5 bases and J by 0 bases, leaving 8 bases between them. The CDR3 totals 15 residues. Germline assignment: CDR1 SGHNT and CDR2 YENEEA. The TCR comes from an adult with COVID-19. The V and J genes are TRBV11-3 and TRBJ1-6; D remains unclear. What was sequenced was memory CD4+ T cells from PBMCs. Here the CDR3 reads CASSPRSSYNSPLHF. The CDR3 DNA reads TGTGCCAGCAGCCCGAGAAGCTCCTATAATTCACCCCTCCACTTT.